A single T cell receptor (beta chain) is shown here with its context. Participant-reported clinical history was the basis for cohort assignment. No more than 2 weeks before study entry, exposed participants had met a case of COVID-19. These data are taken from a study of blood T cell repertoires in COVID-19. For the study at large: The study drew acute and convalescent COVID-19 samples from the United States, Italy and Spain.

Authors' processing steps: Reference gene primer amplification yielded estimated nucleated cell counts. The repertoire was sequenced with immunoSEQ multiplex PCR; TCRdb's copy has only in-frame clones and lacks some. The V and J calls and clone size are taken from that table; D and trimming were inferred from the DNA. The data contain about 350,000 clones, about 90% of them singletons. This CDR3 is 13 amino acids long. V lost 5 bases to trimming and J lost 3 bases, with 10 bases between them. The germline V gene encodes CDR1 LNHDA and CDR2 SQIVND (reference sequence). The chain links TRBV19 to TRBJ1-2; D is possibly TRBD1 (6 bases). The source is a young woman who had been exposed to COVID-19. The sample taken for sequencing was PBMCs or T cells enriched from blood (not recorded which). DNA of the CDR3: TGTGCCAGTAGTTGGACAGAACACTATGGCTACACCTTC. This encodes CASSWTEHYGYTF.